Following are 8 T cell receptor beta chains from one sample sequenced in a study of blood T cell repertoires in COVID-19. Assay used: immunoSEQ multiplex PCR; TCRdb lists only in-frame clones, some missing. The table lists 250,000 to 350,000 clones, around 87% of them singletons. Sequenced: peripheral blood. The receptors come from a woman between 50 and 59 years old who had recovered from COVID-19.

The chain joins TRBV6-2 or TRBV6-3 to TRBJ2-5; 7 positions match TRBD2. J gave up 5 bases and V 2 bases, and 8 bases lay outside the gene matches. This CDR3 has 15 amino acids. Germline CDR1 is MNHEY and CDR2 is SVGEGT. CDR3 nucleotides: TGTGCCAGCAGTTACCCTCTTAGCGGGCGGGAGACCCAGTACTTC. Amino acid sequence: CASSYPLSGRETQYF.

CDR3 bases: TGTGCCAGAAGCTCCTTTAGACATCCATCACCCCTCCACTTT. It is translated as CARSSFRHPSPLHF. The genes are TRBV5-3 and TRBJ1-6; D uncertain. TRBV5-3 is an ORF for which the function is uncertain. Trimming removed 3 bases at V and 10 bases at J, with 14 bases between. The CDR3 sequence is 14 residues long.

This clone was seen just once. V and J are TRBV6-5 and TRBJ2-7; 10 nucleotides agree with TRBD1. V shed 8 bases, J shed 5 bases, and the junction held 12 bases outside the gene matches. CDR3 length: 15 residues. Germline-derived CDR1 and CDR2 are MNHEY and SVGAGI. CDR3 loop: CASSQMGQGYHEQYF. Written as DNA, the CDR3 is TGTGCCAGCTCTCAAATGGGACAGGGGTATCACGAGCAGTACTTC.

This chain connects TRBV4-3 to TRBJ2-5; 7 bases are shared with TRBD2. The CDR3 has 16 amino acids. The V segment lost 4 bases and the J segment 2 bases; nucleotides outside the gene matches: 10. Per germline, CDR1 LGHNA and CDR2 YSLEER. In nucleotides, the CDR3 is TGCGCCAGCAGCCGCAAGGTCTGGGGGGGGCAAGAGACCCAGTACTTC. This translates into CASSRKVWGGQETQYF.

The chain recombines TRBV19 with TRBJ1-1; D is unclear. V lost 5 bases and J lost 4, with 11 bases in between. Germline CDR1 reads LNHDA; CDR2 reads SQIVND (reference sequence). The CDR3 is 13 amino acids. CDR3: CASSRSSATEAFF. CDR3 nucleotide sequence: TGTGCCAGTAGTCGGAGCAGCGCCACTGAAGCTTTCTTT.

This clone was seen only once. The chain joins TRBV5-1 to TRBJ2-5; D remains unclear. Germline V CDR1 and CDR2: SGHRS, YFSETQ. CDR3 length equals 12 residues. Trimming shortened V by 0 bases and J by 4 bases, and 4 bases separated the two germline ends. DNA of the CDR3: TGCGCCAGCAGCTTGGTGGCAGAGACCCAGTACTTC. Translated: CASSLVAETQYF.

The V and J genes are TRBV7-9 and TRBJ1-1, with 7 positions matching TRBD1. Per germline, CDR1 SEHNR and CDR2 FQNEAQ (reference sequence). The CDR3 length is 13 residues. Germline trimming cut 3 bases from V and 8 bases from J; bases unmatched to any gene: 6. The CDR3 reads CASSFGRGVEAFF. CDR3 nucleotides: TGTGCCAGCAGCTTCGGCAGGGGGGTCGAAGCTTTCTTT.

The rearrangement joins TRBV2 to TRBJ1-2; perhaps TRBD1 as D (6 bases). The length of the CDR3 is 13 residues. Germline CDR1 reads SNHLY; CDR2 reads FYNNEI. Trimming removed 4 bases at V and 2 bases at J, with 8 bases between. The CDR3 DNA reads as TGTGCCAGCAGTGGGACAGTCAACTATGGCTACACCTTC. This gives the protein CASSGTVNYGYTF.